This TCR beta chain is drawn from a study of shared clonotypes between healthy human individuals (dated by TCRdb to about 2020). For the wider study: The cohort included three men and two women between 18 and 49 years of age. For each donor, three plates each were used for CD4 naive and CD4 memory, two plates were used for CD8 naive, and one plate was used for CD8 memory. To estimate repertoire size and how much clonotype sharing occurs between individuals, the study deeply sequenced the blood TCR repertoires of five or six healthy adults. To increase sequencing depth and limit assay-specific biases, different laboratories used diverse techniques to prepare libraries and sequence TCR repertoires. Leukapheresis yielded between about 0.94 and 9 billion PBMCs per donor.

CDR1 and CDR2 are drawn from the germline V gene (reference sequence): LNHNV, YYDKDF. The junction shows trimming of 2 bases on V and 2 bases on J, and the gene matches do not reach 3 bases of it. The CDR3 goes from the cysteine to the phenylalanine over 15 residues. The read is trimmed to its CDR3 DNA, 45 bases read in frame from base 1. TCR CDR3 regions were amplified from genomic DNA by multiplex PCR using the deep immunoSEQ assay. Genomic DNA extracted from each cell subset was distributed evenly over all wells of several immunoSEQ 96-well plates, and each plate served as one replicate. For sorted subsets, 200 to 250 ng genomic DNA, equal to tens of thousands of T cell genomes, was loaded into each replicate PCR. Purified libraries were measured with a Qubit 3.0 fluorometer, size-checked on a Bioanalyzer 2100, and measured again with the KAPA Library Quantification kit. A separate single-read 150-cycle Illumina NextSeq 550 flow cell was used to sequence each immunoSEQ 96-well plate. The authors processed their data as follows. Because the immunoSEQ output held only junctional sequences and lacked quality scores, the filtering could not match the filtering applied to full-length reads. Sequences were annotated with PyIR, a Python wrapper for IgBLAST v1.9, using IMGT germline references to assign V/J genes and CDR3. Reads were filtered out if the reads had weak V/J assignments (E-value above 1e-6), no CDR3, stop codons, out-of-frame junctions, or ambiguous translated residues. V3J clonotypes were defined by identical inferred V gene, J gene, and CDR3 amino acid sequence. To compute the percentage overlap between repertoires, the number of shared unique clonotypes was divided by the size of the smaller repertoire. Repertoire richness was assessed with RTK rarefaction, the Chao1 estimator, and Recon v2.1 estimates of unobserved clonotypes. Generation probabilities for all TCRbeta clonotypes obtained by the gDNA method from four donors were computed using OLGA. In its TCRdb copy, this immuneACCESS table keeps in-frame sequences only and misses some clones. Where compared with another copy, unresolved V genes explain less than half of these, and the others have no known cause. D and trimming were read from the DNA, whereas the V and J calls and clone size are those reported in that table. Within this sample are around 240,000 clones, with 65% of them counted one time only. Together, the top ten hold approximately 12% of the sample.

This clone has more than one count but fewer than ten. The antigen it binds to is not known. Base qualities are missing; no much larger clone stands one base away. Overall results and qualifications from the work: Compared with non-shared clonotypes, the clonotypes found in all four sorted-subset donors had higher generation probabilities. Sampling was limited to blood, and TCR repertoires in tissue likely differ from TCR repertoires in blood. Even with the large sequencing depth, rarefaction of the sorted-subset datasets indicated that sequencing was incomplete. Pairwise subsampling led to the expectation that sequencing depth would affect the degree of clonotype sharing among donors. Estimated clonotype richness was generally larger for naive than for memory subsets. Because the study included only a small number of donors, the genetic and exposure-history diversity represented was limited. Sharing across a few donors was observed for about 5% of naive CD4, over 3% of naive CD8, 2% to 2.5% of memory CD4, and around 0.44% of memory CD8 clonotypes.

The donors were healthy, HIV-negative adults who had no recently reported acute infections or vaccinations. All donors were Caucasian adults living in Nashville, Tennessee, USA. Magnetic negative selection was used to enrich CD4+ T cells, after which naive cells were positively selected on CD45RA and the negative fraction became the memory subset. Blood was collected by leukapheresis, and PBMCs were isolated by Ficoll-Histopaque density gradient centrifugation and then cryopreserved in liquid nitrogen vapor phase. Purity and quantity of every magnetically sorted T cell population were checked by analytical flow cytometry. Genomic DNA was isolated from every sorted fraction and measured by UV absorbance on a Nanodrop 2000c.

This TCR was recovered from a man younger than 45 in good health. Sequencing was performed on memory CD4+ T cells sorted from blood. This sample's cell subset or site label indicates: CD45RA-negative fraction. The receptor chain draws on TRBV15 and TRBJ2-5; TRBD1 aligns with 9 central bases. Here the CDR3 is given as CATSRLGQGQETQYF. Read as DNA, the sequence is TGTGCCACCAGCAGATTGGGACAGGGACAAGAGACCCAGTACTTC.